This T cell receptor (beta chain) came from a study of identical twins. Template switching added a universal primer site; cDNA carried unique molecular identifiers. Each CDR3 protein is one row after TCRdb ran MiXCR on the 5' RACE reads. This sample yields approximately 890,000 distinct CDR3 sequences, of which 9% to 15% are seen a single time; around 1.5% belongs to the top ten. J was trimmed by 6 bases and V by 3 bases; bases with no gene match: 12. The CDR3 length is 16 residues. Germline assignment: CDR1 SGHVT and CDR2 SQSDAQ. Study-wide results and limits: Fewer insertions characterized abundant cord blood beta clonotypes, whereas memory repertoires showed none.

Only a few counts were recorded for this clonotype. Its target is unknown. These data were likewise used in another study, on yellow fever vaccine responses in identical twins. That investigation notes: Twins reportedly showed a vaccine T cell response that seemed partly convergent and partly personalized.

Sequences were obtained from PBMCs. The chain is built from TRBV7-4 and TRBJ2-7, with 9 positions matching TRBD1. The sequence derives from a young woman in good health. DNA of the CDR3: TGTGCCAGCAGCTTCCGGGACAGGGAGTTTTATTGCGAGCAGTACGTC. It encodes CASSFRDREFYCEQYV.